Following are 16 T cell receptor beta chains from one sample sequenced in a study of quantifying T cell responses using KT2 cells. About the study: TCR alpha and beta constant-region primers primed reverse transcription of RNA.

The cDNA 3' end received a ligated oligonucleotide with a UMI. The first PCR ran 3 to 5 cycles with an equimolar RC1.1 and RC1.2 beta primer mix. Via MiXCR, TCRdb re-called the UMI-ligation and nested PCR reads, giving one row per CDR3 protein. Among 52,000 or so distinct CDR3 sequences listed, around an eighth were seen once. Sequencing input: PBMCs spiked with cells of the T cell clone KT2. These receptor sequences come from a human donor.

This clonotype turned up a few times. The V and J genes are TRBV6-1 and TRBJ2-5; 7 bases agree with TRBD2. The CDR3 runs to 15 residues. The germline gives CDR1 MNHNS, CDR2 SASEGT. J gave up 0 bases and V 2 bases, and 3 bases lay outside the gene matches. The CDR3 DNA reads TGTGCCAGCAGTGAATGGGGAGGGGACCAAGAGACCCAGTACTTC. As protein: CASSEWGGDQETQYF.

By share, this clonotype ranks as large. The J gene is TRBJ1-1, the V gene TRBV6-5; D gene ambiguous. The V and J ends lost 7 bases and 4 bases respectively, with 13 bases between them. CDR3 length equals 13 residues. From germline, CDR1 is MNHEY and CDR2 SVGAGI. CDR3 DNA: TGTGCCAGCAACAAACAAGGGAGCACTGAAGCTTTCTTT. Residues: CASNKQGSTEAFF.

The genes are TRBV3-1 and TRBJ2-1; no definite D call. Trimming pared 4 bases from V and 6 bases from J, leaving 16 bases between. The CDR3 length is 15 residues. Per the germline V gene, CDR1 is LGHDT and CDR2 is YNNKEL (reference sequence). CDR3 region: CASSPLEQRVNEQFF. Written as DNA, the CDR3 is TGTGCCAGCAGCCCTTTGGAGCAGAGAGTCAATGAGCAGTTCTTC.

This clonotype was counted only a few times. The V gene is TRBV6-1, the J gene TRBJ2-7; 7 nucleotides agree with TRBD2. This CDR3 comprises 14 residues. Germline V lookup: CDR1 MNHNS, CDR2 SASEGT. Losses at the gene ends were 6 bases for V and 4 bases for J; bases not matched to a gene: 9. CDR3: CASSRGVSIYEQYF. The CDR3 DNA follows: TGTGCCAGCAGCCGGGGGGTCTCCATTTACGAGCAGTACTTC.

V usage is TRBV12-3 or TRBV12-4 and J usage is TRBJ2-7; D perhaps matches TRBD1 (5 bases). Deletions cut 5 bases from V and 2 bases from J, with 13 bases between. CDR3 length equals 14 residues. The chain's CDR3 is CASSPRGGTYEQYF. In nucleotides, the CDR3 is TGTGCCAGCAGTCCAAGGGGCGGAACCTACGAGCAGTACTTC.

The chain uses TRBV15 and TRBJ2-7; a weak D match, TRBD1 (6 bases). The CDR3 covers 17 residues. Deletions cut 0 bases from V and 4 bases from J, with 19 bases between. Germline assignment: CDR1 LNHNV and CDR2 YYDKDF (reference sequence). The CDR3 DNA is TGTGCCACCAGCAGAGATGTGGGCAGGGGCTTAATGTACGAGCAGTACTTC. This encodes CATSRDVGRGLMYEQYF.

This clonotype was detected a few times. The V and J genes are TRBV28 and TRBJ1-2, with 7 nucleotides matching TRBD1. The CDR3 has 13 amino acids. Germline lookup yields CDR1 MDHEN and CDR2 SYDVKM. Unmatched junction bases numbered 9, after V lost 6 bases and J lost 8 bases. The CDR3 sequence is CASRDVRGGGYTF. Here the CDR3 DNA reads TGTGCCAGCAGAGACGTCAGGGGGGGGGGCTACACCTTC.

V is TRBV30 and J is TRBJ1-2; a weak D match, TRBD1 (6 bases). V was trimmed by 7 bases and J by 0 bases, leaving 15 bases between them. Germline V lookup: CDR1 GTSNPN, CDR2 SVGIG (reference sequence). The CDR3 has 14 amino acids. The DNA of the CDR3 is TGTGCCTTTATTCCGGGACATCCTAACTATGGCTACACCTTC. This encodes CAFIPGHPNYGYTF.

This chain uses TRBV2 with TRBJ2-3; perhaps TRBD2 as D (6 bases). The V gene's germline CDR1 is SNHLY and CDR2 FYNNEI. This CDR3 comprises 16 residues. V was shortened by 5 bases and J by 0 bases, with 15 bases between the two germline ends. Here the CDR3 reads CASSRISSVSTDTQYF. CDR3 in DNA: TGTGCCAGCAGTCGCATCTCTAGCGTGAGCACAGATACGCAGTATTTT.

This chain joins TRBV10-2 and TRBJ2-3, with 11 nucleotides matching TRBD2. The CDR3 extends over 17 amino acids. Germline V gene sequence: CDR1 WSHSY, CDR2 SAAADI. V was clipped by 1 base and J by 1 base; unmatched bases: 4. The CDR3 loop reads CASSEWGLAEGTDTQYF. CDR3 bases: TGCGCCAGCAGTGAGTGGGGACTAGCGGAAGGCACAGATACGCAGTATTTT.

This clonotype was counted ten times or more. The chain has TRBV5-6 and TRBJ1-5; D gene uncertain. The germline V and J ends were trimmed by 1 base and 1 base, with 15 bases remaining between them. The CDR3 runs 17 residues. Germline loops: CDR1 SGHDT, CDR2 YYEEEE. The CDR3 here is CASSLWGAGRSNQPQHF. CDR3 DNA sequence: TGTGCCAGCAGCTTGTGGGGTGCTGGCAGGAGCAATCAGCCCCAGCATTTT.

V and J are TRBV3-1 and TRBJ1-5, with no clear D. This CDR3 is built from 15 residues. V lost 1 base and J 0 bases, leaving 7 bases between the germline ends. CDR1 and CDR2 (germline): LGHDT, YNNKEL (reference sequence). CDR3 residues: CASSQGQTSNQPQHF. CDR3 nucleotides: TGTGCCAGCAGCCAAGGGCAGACTAGCAATCAGCCCCAGCATTTT.

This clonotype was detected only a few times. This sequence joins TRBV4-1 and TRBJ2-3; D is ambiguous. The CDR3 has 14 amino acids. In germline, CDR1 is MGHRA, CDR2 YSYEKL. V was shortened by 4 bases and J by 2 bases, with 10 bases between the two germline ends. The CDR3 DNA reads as TGCGCCAGCAGCCTTCTAGGTTCCACAGATACGCAGTATTTT. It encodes CASSLLGSTDTQYF.

CDR3: CAISGQGANNEQFF. CDR3 coding DNA: TGTGCCATCAGCGGACAGGGGGCGAATAATGAGCAGTTCTTC. The rearrangement links TRBV10-3 to TRBJ2-1, with 11 bases lining up with TRBD1. V lost 6 bases and J lost 7; bases outside the gene matches: 5. The V gene's germline CDR1 is ENHRY and CDR2 SYGVKD. The CDR3 length is 14 residues.

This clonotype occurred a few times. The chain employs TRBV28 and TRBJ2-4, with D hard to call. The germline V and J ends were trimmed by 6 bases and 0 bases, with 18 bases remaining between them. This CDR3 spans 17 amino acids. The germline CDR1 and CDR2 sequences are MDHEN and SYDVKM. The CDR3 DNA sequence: TGTGCCAGCAGACATGCACGGTCGCCGCTAGCCAAAAACATTCAGTACTTC. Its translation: CASRHARSPLAKNIQYF.

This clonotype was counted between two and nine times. CDR3: CASSPDGGGTDTQYF. CDR3 sequence (DNA): TGTGCCAGCAGCCCGGACGGCGGGGGCACAGATACGCAGTATTTT. The J gene is TRBJ2-3, the V gene TRBV7-3, with D possibly matching TRBD2 (6 bases). The V and J ends lost 5 bases and 1 base respectively, with 13 bases between them. Germline V CDR1 and CDR2: SGHTA, FQGTGA. The CDR3 runs to 15 residues.